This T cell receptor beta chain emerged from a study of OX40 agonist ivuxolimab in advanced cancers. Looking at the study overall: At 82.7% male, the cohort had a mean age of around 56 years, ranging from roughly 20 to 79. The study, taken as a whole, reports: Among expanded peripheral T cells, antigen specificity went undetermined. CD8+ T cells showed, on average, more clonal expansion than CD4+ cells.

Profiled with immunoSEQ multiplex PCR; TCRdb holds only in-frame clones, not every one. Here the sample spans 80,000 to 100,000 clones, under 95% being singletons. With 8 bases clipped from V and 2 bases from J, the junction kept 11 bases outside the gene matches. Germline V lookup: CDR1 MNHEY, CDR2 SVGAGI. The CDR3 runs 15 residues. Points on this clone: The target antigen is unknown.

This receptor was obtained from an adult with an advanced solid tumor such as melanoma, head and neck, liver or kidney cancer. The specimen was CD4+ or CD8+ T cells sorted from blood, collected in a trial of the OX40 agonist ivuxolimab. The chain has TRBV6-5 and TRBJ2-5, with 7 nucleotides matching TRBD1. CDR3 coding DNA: TGTGCCAGCGCCCCTACAGGGGTGAAACAAGAGACCCAGTACTTC. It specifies CASAPTGVKQETQYF.